The T cell receptor (beta chain) under discussion was sequenced for a study of OX40 agonist ivuxolimab in advanced cancers. Study context: Age averaged around 60 years (range 23 to 79), and 82.7% were male. Earlier treatment with anti-PD-1, anti-PD-L1 or anti-CTLA-4 was permitted, and 30% to 40% had received some. Overall study results and limits: Nonresponders included some who also had low normalized T-cell clonal expansion.

Method: immunoSEQ multiplex PCR; TCRdb's copy keeps in-frame clones and lacks some. The sample shows tens of thousands of clones, approximately 86% of them seen only once. With respect to this clone: Its antigen is currently unknown.

The sequence was collected from an adult with an advanced solid tumor such as melanoma, head and neck, liver or kidney cancer. Sequencing used CD4+ or CD8+ T cells sorted from blood, obtained in a trial of the OX40 agonist ivuxolimab.

The CDR3 DNA follows: TGCGCCAGCAGCTCGGGGGGCACTGAAGCTTTCTTT. This encodes CASSSGGTEAFF. The J gene is TRBJ1-1, the V gene TRBV5-1, with D tentatively TRBD1 (5 bases). Germline loops: CDR1 SGHRS, CDR2 YFSETQ. The CDR3 runs 12 residues. V was pared by 3 bases and J by 4 bases, with 7 bases between.